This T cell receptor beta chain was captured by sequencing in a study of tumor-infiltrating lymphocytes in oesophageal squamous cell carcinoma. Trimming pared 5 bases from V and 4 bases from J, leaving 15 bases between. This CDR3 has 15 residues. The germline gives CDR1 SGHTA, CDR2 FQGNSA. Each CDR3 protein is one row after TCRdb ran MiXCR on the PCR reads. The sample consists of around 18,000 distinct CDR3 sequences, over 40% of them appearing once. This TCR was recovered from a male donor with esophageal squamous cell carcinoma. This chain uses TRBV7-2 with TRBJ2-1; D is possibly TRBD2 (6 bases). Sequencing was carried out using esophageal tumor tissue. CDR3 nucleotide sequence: TGTGCCAGCAGCCCTGGACTACCTGTGTACAATGAGCAGTTCTTC. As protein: CASSPGLPVYNEQFF.